This TCR beta chain was identified in a study of blood T cells in healthy people across ages. The length of the CDR3 is 12 residues. CDR1 DFQATT and CDR2 SNEGSKA come from the germline V gene (reference sequence). Through a sample-barcoded 5' primer and a J-beta primer mix, a second PCR was run for about 6 to 11 cycles. TCRdb re-called the 5' RACE reads with MiXCR, one entry per CDR3 protein. The sample includes 1,100,000 or so distinct CDR3 sequences, under 45% seen only once; the top ten take approximately 20%. Sequencing used blood. This chain uses TRBV20-1 with TRBJ2-7; 9 positions match TRBD2. The DNA matches TRBJ2-5 better at its end, which makes the J call doubtful. This sequence was found in a woman in her sixties in good health. The CDR3 is CSAIAGVETQYF. CDR3 DNA sequence: TGCAGTGCAATAGCGGGAGTAGAGACCCAGTACTTC.